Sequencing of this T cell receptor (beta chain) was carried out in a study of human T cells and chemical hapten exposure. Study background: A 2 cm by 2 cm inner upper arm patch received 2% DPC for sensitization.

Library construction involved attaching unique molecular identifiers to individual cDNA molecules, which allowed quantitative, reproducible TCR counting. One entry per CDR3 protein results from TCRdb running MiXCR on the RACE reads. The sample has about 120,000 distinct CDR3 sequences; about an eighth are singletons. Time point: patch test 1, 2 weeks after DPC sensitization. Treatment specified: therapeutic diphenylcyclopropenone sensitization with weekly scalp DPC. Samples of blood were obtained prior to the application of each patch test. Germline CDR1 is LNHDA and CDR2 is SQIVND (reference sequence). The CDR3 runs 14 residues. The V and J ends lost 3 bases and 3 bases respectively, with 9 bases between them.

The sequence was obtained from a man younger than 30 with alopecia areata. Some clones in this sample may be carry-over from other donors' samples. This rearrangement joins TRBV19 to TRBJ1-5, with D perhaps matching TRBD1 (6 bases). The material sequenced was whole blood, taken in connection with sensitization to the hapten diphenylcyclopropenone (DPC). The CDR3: CASSMGGNNQPQHF. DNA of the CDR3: TGTGCCAGTAGTATGGGGGGCAACAATCAGCCCCAGCATTTT. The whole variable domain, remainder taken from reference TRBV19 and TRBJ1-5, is DGGITQSPKYLFRKEGQNVTLSCEQNLNHDAMYWYRQDPGQGLRLIYYSQIVNDFQKGDIAEGYSVSREKKESFPLTVTSAQKNPTAFYLCASSMGGNNQPQHFGDGTRLSIL.